This T cell receptor (beta chain) stems from a study of blood T cell repertoires in COVID-19. Sequencing used immunoSEQ multiplex PCR; TCRdb keeps in-frame clones, though not all of them. Seen here are around 63,000 clones, 80% observed once, and the top ten hold roughly 6.9%. The CDR3 spans 15 residues. V shed 0 bases and J 5 bases; nucleotides not matched to a gene: 8. Germline values: CDR1 SGHRS, CDR2 YFSETQ. The receptor's source is a man between 60 and 75 years old with acute or convalescent COVID-19. The V and J genes are TRBV5-1 and TRBJ2-7; 7 bases are shared with TRBD1. Sample: peripheral blood. The CDR3 reads CASSLVQGLTDEQYF. CDR3 nucleotides: TGCGCCAGCAGCTTGGTACAGGGGCTGACGGACGAGCAGTACTTC.